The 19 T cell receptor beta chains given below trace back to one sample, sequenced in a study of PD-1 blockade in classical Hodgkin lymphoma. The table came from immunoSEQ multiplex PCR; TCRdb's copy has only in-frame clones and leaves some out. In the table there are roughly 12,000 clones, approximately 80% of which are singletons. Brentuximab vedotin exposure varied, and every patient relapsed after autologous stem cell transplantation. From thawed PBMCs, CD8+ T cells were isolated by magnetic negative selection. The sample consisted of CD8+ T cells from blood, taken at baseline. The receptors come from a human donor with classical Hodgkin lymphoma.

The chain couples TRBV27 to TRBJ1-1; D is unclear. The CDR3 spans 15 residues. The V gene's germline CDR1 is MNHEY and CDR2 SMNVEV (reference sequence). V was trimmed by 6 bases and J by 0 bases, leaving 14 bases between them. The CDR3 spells CASSPGPSMNTEAFF. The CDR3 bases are TGTGCCAGCAGCCCCGGGCCATCCATGAACACTGAAGCTTTCTTT.

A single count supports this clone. CDR3 in amino acids: CASSPDRGQADTQYF. In nucleotides, the CDR3 is TGTGCCAGCAGCCCGGACAGGGGGCAGGCAGATACGCAGTATTTT. The chain recombines TRBV27 with TRBJ2-3; 11 nucleotides match TRBD1. This CDR3 comprises 15 residues. Germline loops: CDR1 MNHEY, CDR2 SMNVEV (reference sequence). Trimming removed 6 bases from V and 4 bases from J; junction bases left unmatched: 6.

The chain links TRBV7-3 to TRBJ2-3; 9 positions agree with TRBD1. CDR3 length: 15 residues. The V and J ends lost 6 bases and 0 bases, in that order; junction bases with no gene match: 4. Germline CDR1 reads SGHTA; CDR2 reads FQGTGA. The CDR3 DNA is TGTGCCAGCAGTTGGACAGGGGCCAGCACAGATACGCAGTATTTT. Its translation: CASSWTGASTDTQYF.

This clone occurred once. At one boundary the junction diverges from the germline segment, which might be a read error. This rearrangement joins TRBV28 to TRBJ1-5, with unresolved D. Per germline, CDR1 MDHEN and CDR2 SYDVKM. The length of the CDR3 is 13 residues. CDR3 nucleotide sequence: TGTGCCAGCAGTTTATTCGGAGATCAACCCCAGCATTTT. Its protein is CASSLFGDQPQHF.

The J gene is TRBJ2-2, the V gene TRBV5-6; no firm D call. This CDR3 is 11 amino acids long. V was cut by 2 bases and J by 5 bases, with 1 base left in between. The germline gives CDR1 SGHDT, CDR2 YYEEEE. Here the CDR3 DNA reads TGTGCCAGCAGCTTTACCGGGGAGCTGTTTTTT. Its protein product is CASSFTGELFF.

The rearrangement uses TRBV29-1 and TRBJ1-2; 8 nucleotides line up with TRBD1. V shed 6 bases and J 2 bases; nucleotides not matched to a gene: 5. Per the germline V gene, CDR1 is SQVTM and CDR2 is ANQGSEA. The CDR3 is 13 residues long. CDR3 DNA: TGCAGCGTCAAGTGGACAGGGAACTATGGCTACACCTTC. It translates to CSVKWTGNYGYTF. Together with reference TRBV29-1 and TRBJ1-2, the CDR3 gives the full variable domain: SAVISQKPSRDICQRGTSLTIQCQVDSQVTMMFWYRQQPGQSLTLIATANQGSEATYESGFVIDKFPISRPNLTFSTLTVSNMSPEDSSIYLCSVKWTGNYGYTFGSGTRLTVV.

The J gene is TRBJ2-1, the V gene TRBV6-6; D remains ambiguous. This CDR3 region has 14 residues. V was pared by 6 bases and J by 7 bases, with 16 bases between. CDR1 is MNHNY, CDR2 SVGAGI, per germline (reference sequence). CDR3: CASSKGFDVNEQFF. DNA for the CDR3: TGTGCCAGCAGCAAGGGTTTTGATGTGAATGAGCAGTTCTTC.

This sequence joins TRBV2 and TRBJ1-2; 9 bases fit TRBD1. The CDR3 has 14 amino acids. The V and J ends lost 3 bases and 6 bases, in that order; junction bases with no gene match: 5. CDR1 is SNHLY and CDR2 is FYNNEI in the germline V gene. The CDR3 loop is CASSEGTGMNGYTF. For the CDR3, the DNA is TGTGCCAGCAGTGAGGGGACAGGGATGAATGGCTACACCTTC.

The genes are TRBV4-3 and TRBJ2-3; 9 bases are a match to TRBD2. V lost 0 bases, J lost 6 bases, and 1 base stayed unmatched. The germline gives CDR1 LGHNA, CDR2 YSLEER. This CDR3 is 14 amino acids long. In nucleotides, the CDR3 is TGCGCCAGCAGCCAAGATGCGGGGGGGGATACGCAGTATTTT. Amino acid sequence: CASSQDAGGDTQYF.

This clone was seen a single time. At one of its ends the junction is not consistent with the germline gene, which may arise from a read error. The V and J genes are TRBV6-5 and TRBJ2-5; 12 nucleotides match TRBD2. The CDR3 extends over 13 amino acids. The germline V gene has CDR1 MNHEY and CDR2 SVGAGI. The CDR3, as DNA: TGTGCCAGCAGTCCCAGGACTAGCGGGAACCCGAACTTC. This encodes CASSPRTSGNPNF.

The CDR3 protein is CATSPWRDSRPLSAVQETQYF. The CDR3 nucleotides are TGTGCCACCAGCCCGTGGCGGGACAGCAGACCACTGTCTGCAGTGCAAGAGACCCAGTACTTC. V usage is TRBV15 and J usage is TRBJ2-5; a weak D match, TRBD1 (7 bases). Germline V gene sequence: CDR1 LNHNV, CDR2 YYDKDF (reference sequence). Trimming pared 5 bases from V and 2 bases from J, leaving 33 bases between. The length of the CDR3 is 21 residues.

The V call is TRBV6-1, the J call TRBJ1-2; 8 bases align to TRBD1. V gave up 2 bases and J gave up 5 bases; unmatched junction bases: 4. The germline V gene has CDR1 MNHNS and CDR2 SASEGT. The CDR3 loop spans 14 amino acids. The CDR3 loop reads CASSEQGAGYGYTF. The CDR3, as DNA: TGTGCCAGCAGTGAACAGGGGGCCGGGTATGGCTACACCTTC.

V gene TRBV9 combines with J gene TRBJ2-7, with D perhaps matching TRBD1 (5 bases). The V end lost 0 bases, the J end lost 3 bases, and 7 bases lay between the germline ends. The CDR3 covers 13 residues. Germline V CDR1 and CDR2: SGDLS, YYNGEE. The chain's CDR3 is CASSVAQDYEQYF. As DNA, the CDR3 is TGTGCCAGCAGCGTAGCACAGGACTACGAGCAGTACTTC.

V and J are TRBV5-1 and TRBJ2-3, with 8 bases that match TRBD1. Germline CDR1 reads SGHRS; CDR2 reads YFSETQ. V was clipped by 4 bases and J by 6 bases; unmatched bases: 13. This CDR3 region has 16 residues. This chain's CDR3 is CASSPGTGLEWDTQYF. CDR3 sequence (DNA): TGCGCCAGCAGCCCAGGGACAGGCCTGGAGTGGGATACGCAGTATTTT.

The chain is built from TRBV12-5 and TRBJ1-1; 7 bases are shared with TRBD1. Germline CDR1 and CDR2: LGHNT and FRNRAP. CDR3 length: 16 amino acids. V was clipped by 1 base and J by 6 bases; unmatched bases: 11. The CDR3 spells CASGLDPGQLIAEAFF. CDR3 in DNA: TGTGCTAGTGGTTTGGACCCGGGACAGCTGATCGCTGAAGCTTTCTTT.

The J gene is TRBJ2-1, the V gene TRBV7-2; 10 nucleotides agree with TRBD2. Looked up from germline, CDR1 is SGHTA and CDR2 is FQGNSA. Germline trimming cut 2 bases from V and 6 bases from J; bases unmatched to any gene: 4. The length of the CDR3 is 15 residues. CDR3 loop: CASSLTSGIPNEQFF. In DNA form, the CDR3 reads TGTGCCAGCAGCTTAACTAGCGGGATACCCAATGAGCAGTTCTTC.

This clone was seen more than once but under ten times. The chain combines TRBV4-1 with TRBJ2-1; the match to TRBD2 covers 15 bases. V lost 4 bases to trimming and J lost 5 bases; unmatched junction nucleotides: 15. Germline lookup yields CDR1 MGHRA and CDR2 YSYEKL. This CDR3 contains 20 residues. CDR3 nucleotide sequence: TGCGCCAGCAGCCCCCGGGACGTACGGACTAGCGGGGGGGTCCACAATGAGCAGTTCTTC. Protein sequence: CASSPRDVRTSGGVHNEQFF.

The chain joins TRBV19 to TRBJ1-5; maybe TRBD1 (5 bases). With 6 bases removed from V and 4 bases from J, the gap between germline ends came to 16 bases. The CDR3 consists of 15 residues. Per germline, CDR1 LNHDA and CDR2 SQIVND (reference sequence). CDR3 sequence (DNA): TGTGCCAGTAGCCAGATCGGGACGGATAATCAGCCCCAGCATTTT. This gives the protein CASSQIGTDNQPQHF.

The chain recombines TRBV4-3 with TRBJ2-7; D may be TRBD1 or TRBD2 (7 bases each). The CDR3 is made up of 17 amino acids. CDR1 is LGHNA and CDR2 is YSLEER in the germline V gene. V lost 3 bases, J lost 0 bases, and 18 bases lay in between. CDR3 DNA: TGCGCCAGCAGCCACGTCTCCCAGGGGGGGAACTCCTACGAGCAGTACTTC. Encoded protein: CASSHVSQGGNSYEQYF.